Listed below are T cell receptor beta chains from one sample, sequenced in a study of T cells in localized non-small cell lung cancer. Generated by immunoSEQ multiplex PCR, the TCRdb table keeps only in-frame clones and is missing some. The repertoire holds under 15,000 clones, with around 88% as singletons. The specimen comprised peripheral blood, sampled before any cancer treatment. The source of these receptors is a male donor aged 60 or over with stage I lung adenocarcinoma. CDR3s include the opening cysteine and the closing phenylalanine or tryptophan. The order of the fields is V gene, clone size, J gene, D gene, CDR3 protein, CDR3 DNA. The D gene is left open where the match is weak. A row's size may be missing; if present it is once, few, many or a size class.

>TRBV11-2|few|TRBJ2-7|-
CASRPRGGFSYEQYF
TGTGCCAGCAGACCCAGGGGAGGATTCTCCTACGAGCAGTACTTC
>TRBV19|-|TRBJ1-4|TRBD1
CASSTRQGANEKLFF
TGTGCCAGTAGTACCCGACAGGGGGCGAATGAAAAACTGTTTTTT
>TRBV2|few|TRBJ2-1|TRBD1
CASREETGKNEQFF
TGTGCCAGCAGGGAGGAGACAGGGAAGAATGAGCAGTTCTTC
>TRBV5-4|-|TRBJ2-7|TRBD1
CASSAISGTGSYEQYF
TGTGCCAGCAGCGCAATCTCCGGGACAGGGAGCTACGAGCAGTACTTC
>TRBV2|-|TRBJ2-1|-
CASSEQGEQFF
TGTGCCAGCAGTGAACAGGGTGAGCAGTTCTTC
>TRBV7-2|-|TRBJ2-7|-
CASSLGGWSSYEQYF
TGTGCCAGCAGCTTAGGCGGATGGAGCTCCTACGAGCAGTACTTC
>TRBV28|-|TRBJ1-5|-
CASSTMGEQGRRQPQHF
TGTGCCAGCAGCACCATGGGAGAGCAGGGACGGAGACAGCCCCAGCATTTT
>TRBV6-6|-|TRBJ1-2|-
CASSRGGKNGYTF
TGTGCCAGCAGTCGAGGGGGGAAAAATGGCTACACCTTC
>TRBV29-1|-|TRBJ1-3|-
CSVVGRAGNTIYF
TGCAGCGTTGTGGGCAGGGCTGGAAACACCATATATTTT
>TRBV19|-|TRBJ2-1|-
CASSIEYIYNEQFF
TGTGCCAGTAGTATAGAGTATATCTACAATGAGCAGTTCTTC
>TRBV29-1|-|TRBJ2-3|-
CSVEQGTDTQYF
TGCAGCGTTGAACAGGGGACAGATACGCAGTATTTT
>TRBV6-6|-|TRBJ2-3|-
CASRATGTDTQYF
TGTGCCAGCAGAGCCACCGGAACAGATACGCAGTATTTT
>TRBV28|-|TRBJ2-1|TRBD1
CASSSTGPYNEQFF
TGTGCCAGCAGTTCGACAGGGCCCTACAATGAGCAGTTCTTC
>TRBV10-1|-|TRBJ2-7|-
CASSISAGEQYF
TGCGCCAGCAGTATTTCAGCCGGCGAGCAGTACTTC
>TRBV19|-|TRBJ2-7|TRBD1
CASSSGTGGSYEQYF
TGTGCCAGTAGTAGCGGGACAGGGGGGTCCTACGAGCAGTACTTC
>TRBV5-6|-|TRBJ1-2|TRBD1
CASSPWDRANYGYTF
TGTGCCAGCAGCCCTTGGGACAGGGCGAACTATGGCTACACCTTC
>TRBV29-1|few|TRBJ2-1|TRBD1
CSTDPDRGDNEQFF
TGCAGCACTGACCCGGACAGGGGGGACAATGAGCAGTTCTTC
>TRBV18|medium-sized|TRBJ2-1|TRBD1
CASSLLGGDEQFF
TGTGCCAGCTCACTCCTAGGGGGCGATGAGCAGTTCTTC
>TRBV28|-|TRBJ1-2|-
CASSLFGGYTF
TGTGCCAGCAGTTTATTTGGAGGCTACACCTTC
>TRBV6-1|-|TRBJ2-1|-
CASSGGTGPMIEQFF
TGTGCCAGCAGTGGCGGGACTGGGCCTATGATAGAGCAGTTCTTC
>TRBV5-1|-|TRBJ1-1|-
CASSTGSLTEAFF
TGCGCCAGCAGCACAGGGAGTTTAACTGAAGCTTTCTTT
>TRBV7-9|-|TRBJ2-2|TRBD1
CASSLTRGQNTGELFF
TGTGCCAGTAGCCTCACAAGGGGGCAGAACACCGGGGAGCTGTTTTTT
>TRBV5-5|-|TRBJ1-2|TRBD1
CASSFFRGREGYTF
TGTGCCAGCAGCTTTTTCAGGGGGCGGGAGGGCTACACCTTC
>TRBV21-1|-|TRBJ2-7|-
CASRVLGGVAAYEQYF
TGTGCCAGCAGGGTCCTTGGGGGGGTAGCGGCCTACGAGCAGTACTTC
>TRBV18|-|TRBJ1-1|-
CASSTDMNTEAFF
TGTGCCAGCTCAACAGATATGAACACTGAAGCTTTCTTT
>TRBV5-1|once|TRBJ1-2|TRBD1
CASSIQGDGYTF
TGCGCCAGCAGCATACAGGGGGATGGCTACACCTTC
>TRBV6-4|few|TRBJ2-2|-
CASSDSTTGELFF
TGTGCCAGCAGTGACTCGACTACCGGGGAGCTGTTTTTT
>TRBV6-5|-|TRBJ1-5|TRBD1
CASSRGGQGGQPQHF
TGTGCCAGCAGCCGTGGGGGACAGGGTGGGCAGCCCCAGCATTTT
>TRBV5-8|-|TRBJ1-2|-
CASSVPEGHGYTF
TGTGCCAGCAGCGTACCCGAGGGACATGGCTACACCTTC
>TRBV11-2|-|TRBJ2-3|TRBD2
CASSLRTSGTGDTQYF
TGTGCCAGCAGCCTCCGGACTAGCGGGACGGGAGATACGCAGTATTTT
>TRBV7-9|-|TRBJ2-1|TRBD2
CASSLGSLAAYNEQFF
TGTGCCAGCAGCTTAGGCTCCCTAGCGGCCTACAATGAGCAGTTCTTC
>TRBV28|-|TRBJ2-3|TRBD2
CASSSTSGTDTQYF
TGTGCCAGCAGTTCGACTAGCGGCACAGATACGCAGTATTTT